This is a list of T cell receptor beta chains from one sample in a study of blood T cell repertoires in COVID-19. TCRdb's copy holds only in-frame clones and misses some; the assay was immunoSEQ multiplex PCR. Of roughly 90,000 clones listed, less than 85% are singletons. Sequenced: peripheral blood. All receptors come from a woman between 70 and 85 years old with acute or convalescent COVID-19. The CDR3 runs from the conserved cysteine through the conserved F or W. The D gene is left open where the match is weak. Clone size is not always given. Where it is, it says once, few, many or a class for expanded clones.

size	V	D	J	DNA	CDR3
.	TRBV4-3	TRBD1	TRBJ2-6	TGCGCCAGCAGCCAAGTAGTTGTAGGACAGGGGGTTTCTGGGGCCAACGTCCTGACTTTC	CASSQVVVGQGVSGANVLTF
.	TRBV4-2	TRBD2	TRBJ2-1	TGTGCCAGCAGCCAATTCGACGGGACTAGCGGGAGAGGTAATGAGCAGTTCTTC	CASSQFDGTSGRGNEQFF
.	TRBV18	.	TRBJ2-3	TGTGCCAGCTCACGAGGTCTACAAGGCACAGATACGCAGTATTTT	CASSRGLQGTDTQYF
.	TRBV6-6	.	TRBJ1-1	TGTGCCAGCAGAACAGGACGGGCCACTGAAGCTTTCTTT	CASRTGRATEAFF
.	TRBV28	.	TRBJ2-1	TGTGCCAGCACCTCCTGGGCAGACGCCAATGAGCAGTTCTTC	CASTSWADANEQFF
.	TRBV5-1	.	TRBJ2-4	TGCGCCAGCAGCTTCGGTATAACCAAAAACATTCAGTACTTC	CASSFGITKNIQYF
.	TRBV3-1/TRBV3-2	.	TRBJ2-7	TGTGCCAGCAGCCAAGGGTCAGGGAACTACGAGCAGTACTTC	CASSQGSGNYEQYF
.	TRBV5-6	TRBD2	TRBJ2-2	TGTGCCAGCAGGACTAGCGGGAGGGCCGGGGAGCTGTTTTTT	CASRTSGRAGELFF
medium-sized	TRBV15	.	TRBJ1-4	TGTGCCACCAGCAAGGGACAAGCTAATGAAAAACTGTTTTTT	CATSKGQANEKLFF
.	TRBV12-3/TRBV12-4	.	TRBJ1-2	TGTGCCAGCAGTTCAGGGGCCTATGGCTACACCTTC	CASSSGAYGYTF
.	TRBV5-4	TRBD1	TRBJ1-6	TGTGCCAGCAGCTTGAAAACAGGGGGAGGATCACCCCTCCACTTT	CASSLKTGGGSPLHF
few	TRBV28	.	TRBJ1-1	TGTGCCAGCACCCCACCTGGCAGGCCTCTTGAAGCTTTCTTT	CASTPPGRPLEAFF
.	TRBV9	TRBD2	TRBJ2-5	TGTGCCAGCAGCGCAGGACTAGCGGGAGGAGAGACCCAGTACTTC	CASSAGLAGGETQYF
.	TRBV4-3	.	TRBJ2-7	TGCGCCAGCCCACCCGGGGGTTACTACGAGCAGTACTTC	CASPPGGYYEQYF
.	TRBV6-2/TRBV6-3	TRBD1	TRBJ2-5	TGTGCCAGCAGTCACAGGGGGCTATGGACCCAGTACTTC	CASSHRGLWTQYF
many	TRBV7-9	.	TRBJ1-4	TGTGCCAGCAGAAGAGTTGGTGAAAAACTGTTTTTT	CASRRVGEKLFF
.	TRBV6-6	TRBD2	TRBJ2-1	TGTGCCAGCAGAACCGGGACTAGCGGGAGAGGGGGGTTCTTC	CASRTGTSGRGGFF
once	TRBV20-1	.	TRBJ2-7	TGCAGCGCTTCGGGTCCTTACGAGCAGTACTTC	CSASGPYEQYF
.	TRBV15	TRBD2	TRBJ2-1	TGTGCCACCAGCAGAGATCCAGAAACGGGAGGGCTCCTAAAGCAGTTCTTC	CATSRDPETGGLLKQFF
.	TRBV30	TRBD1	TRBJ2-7	TGTGCCTGGAAGTACCCGGACAGGGTGGACGAGCAGTACTTC	CAWKYPDRVDEQYF
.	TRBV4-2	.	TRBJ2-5	TGTGCCAGCAGCCAAGATCGGGGTCTAGGCGCGGGGGACAAGGAGACCCAGTACTTC	CASSQDRGLGAGDKETQYF
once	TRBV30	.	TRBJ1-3	TGTGCCTGGACTCATCTATCTGGAAACACCATATATTTT	CAWTHLSGNTIYF
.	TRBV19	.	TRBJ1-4	TGTGCCAGTGGAGCCATCCCCGGGAAACTGTTTTTT	CASGAIPGKLFF
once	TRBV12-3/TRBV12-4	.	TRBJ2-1	TGTGCCAGCAGTTTGGGTGTTGGTAGCCAGTTCTTC	CASSLGVGSQFF
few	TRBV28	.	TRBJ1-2	TGTGCCAGCAGTTTATGGGGTCAGGACTACACCTTC	CASSLWGQDYTF
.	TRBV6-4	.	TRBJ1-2	TGTGCCAGCAGTGACTCGATTAGGGGCCCCTATGGCTACACCTTC	CASSDSIRGPYGYTF
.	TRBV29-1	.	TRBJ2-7	TGCAGCGTCGCCGGTTGGAGAAATCTGGCCAACGAGCAGTACTTC	CSVAGWRNLANEQYF
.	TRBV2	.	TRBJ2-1	TGTGCCAGCAGCGGGGGCAATGAGCAGTTCTTC	CASSGGNEQFF
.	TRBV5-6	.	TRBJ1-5	TGTGCCAGCGGCAGGTGGGGGGATCAGCCCCAGCATTTT	CASGRWGDQPQHF
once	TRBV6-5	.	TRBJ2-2	TGTGCCAGCAGTTCCCAGGGTCACGCCCTTGCCGGGGAGCTGTTTTTT	CASSSQGHALAGELFF
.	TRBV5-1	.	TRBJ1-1	TGCGCCAGCAGGCCTGACCCTAGAGGGGGCACTGAAGCTTTCTTT	CASRPDPRGGTEAFF
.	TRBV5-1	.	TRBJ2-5	TGCGCCAGCAGCCGTTTAGTACAAGAGACCCAGTACTTC	CASSRLVQETQYF
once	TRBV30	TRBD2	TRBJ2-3	TGTGCCTGGTCCTTAGCGGGGGGTGCAGATACGCAGTATTTT	CAWSLAGGADTQYF
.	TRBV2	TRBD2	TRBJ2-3	TGTGCCAGCACCCGACGAGCGGGAGCAGATACGCAGTATTTT	CASTRRAGADTQYF
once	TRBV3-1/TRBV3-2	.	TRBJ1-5	TGTGCCAGCAGCCAAGTGGCGGGCCAGCCCCAGCATTTT	CASSQVAGQPQHF
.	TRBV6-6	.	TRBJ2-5	TGTGCCAGCAGTTACGGGGTAGCGGATCAAGAGACCCAGTACTTC	CASSYGVADQETQYF
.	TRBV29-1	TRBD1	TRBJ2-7	TGCAGCGTTGAAGATCGGGCCTGGACAGGGAACTTCGAGCAGTACTTC	CSVEDRAWTGNFEQYF
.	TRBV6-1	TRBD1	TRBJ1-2	TGTGCCAGCAGTGAAGCGGGGACAGGGGGCGAAGGGTATGGCTACACCTTC	CASSEAGTGGEGYGYTF
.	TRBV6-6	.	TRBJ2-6	TGTGCCAGCAGTCGCGCGTCACAGTTAACTGGGGCCAACGTCCTGACTTTC	CASSRASQLTGANVLTF
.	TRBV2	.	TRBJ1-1	TGTGCCAGCAAGGCCGCAGGGCCTACGAACACTGAAGCTTTCTTT	CASKAAGPTNTEAFF
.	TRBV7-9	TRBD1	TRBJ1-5	TGTGCCAGCAGCTTAGCGGGACAGGCCAATCAGCCCCAGCATTTT	CASSLAGQANQPQHF